This entry describes one TCR beta chain. V was trimmed by 3 bases and J by 3 bases, leaving 18 bases between them. This CDR3 is built from 16 residues. Germline CDR1 reads ENHRY; CDR2 reads SYGVKD. The data derive from a study of T-cell reconstitution after alpha-beta-depleted transplantation in children. A TCRbeta library incorporating unique molecular identifiers was prepared. TCRdb redid the calling of the PCR reads with MiXCR, one entry per CDR3 protein. The sample has around 670,000 distinct CDR3 sequences; about an eighth are singletons. The rearrangement joins TRBV10-3 to TRBJ2-7; D gene ambiguous. The sequence was collected from a girl aged 2-10 years with congenital amegakaryocytic thrombocytopenia, due to receive a stem cell transplant. The material sequenced was PBMCs, taken before TCRalphabeta/CD19-depleted stem cell transplant. CDR3 nucleotides: TGTGCCATCAGTGATTTTGGTCACACCCCGAGCTACGAGCAGTACTTC. It translates to CAISDFGHTPSYEQYF.